This T cell receptor (beta chain) was found in a study of regulatory T cells in long-lasting Graves disease. Germline CDR1 is MNHNS and CDR2 is SASEGT. CDR3 length: 14 residues. The V end lost 6 bases, the J end lost 8 bases, and 17 bases lay between the germline ends. Time point here: newly diagnosed GD, antithyroid drugs for less than 3 months. PBMC-extracted RNA yielded the TCR library. With iRepertoire HTBI primers and Arm-PCR of CDR3 regions, TCR beta libraries were built. In TCRdb, the multiplex PCR reads were re-called with MiXCR into one record per CDR3 protein. The repertoire holds about 430,000 distinct CDR3 sequences, with 14% to 15% as singletons. These records were also assigned to another study, of T cells in Graves' hyperthyroidism and ophthalmopathy.

The source material was peripheral blood mononuclear cells (PBMCs), sampled at new diagnosis, from a patient treated with antithyroid drugs. This chain uses TRBV6-1 with TRBJ1-3; tentatively, D is TRBD1 (5 bases). The receptor's source is a woman aged 40-49 years with Graves disease. The CDR3 loop reads CASRGTDPGHTIYF. In nucleotides, the CDR3 is TGTGCCAGCAGAGGGACGGACCCGGGGCACACCATATATTTT.